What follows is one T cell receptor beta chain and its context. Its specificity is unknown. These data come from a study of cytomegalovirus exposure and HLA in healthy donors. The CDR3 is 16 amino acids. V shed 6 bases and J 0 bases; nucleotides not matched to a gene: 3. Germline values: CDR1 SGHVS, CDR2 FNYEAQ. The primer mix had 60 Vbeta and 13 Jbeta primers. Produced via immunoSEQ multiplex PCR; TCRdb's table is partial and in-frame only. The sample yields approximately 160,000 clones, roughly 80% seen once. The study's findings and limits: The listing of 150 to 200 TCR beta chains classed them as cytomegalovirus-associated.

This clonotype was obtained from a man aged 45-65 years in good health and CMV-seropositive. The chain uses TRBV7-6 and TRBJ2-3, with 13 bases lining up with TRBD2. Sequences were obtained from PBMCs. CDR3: CASRRGLAGSTDTQYF. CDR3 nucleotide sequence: TGTGCCAGCAGGAGGGGACTAGCGGGAAGCACAGATACGCAGTATTTT. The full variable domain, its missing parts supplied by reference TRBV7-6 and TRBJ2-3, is GAGVSQSPRYKVTKRGQDVALRCDPISGHVSLYWYRQALGQGPEFLTYFNYEAQQDKSGLPNDRFSAERPEGSISTLTIQRTEQRDSAMYRCASRRGLAGSTDTQYFGPGTRLTVL.